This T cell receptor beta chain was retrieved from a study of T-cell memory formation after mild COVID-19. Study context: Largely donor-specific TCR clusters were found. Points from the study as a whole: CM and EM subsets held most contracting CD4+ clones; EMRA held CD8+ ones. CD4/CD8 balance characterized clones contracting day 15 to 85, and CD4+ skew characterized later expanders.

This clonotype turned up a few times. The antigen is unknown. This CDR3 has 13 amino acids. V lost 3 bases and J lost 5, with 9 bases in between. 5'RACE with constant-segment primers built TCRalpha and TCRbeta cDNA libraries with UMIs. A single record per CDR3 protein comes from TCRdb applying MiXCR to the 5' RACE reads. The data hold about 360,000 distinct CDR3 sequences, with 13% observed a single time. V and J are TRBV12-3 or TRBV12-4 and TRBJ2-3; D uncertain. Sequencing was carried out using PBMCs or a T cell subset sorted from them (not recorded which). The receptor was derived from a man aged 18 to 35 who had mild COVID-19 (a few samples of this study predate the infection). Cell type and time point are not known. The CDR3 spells CASSLQVKDTQYF. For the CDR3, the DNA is TGTGCCAGCAGTTTGCAGGTTAAAGATACGCAGTATTTT.